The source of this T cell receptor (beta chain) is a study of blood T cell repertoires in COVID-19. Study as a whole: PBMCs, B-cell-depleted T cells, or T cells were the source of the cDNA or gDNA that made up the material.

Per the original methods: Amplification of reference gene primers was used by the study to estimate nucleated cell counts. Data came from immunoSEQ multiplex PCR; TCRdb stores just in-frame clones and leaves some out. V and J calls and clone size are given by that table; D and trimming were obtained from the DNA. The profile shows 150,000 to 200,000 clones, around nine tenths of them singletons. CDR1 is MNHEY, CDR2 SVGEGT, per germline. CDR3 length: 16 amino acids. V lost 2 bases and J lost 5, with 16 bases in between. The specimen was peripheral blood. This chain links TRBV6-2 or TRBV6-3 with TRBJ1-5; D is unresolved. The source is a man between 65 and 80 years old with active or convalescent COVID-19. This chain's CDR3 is CASSYGFGVPHQPQHF. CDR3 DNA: TGTGCCAGCAGTTACGGGTTCGGGGTCCCCCATCAGCCCCAGCATTTT.